The 22 T cell receptor beta chains presented below share a single source sample, sequenced in a study of T cells in Graves' hyperthyroidism and ophthalmopathy. From RNA transcripts, TCR beta CDR3 regions were amplified. An initial round of RT-PCR targeting the TCR CDR3 relied on the HTBI primer set. TCRdb used MiXCR to reprocess the multiplex PCR reads, holding one entry per CDR3 protein. The profile shows approximately 640,000 distinct CDR3 sequences, 15% to 20% of them singletons. The specimen was blood. All receptors derive from a woman aged 25 to 39 with Graves' hyperthyroidism.

At least ten counts were recorded for this clonotype. Here the CDR3 DNA reads TGCAGTGCTAGAGACGAGCTATCGGGAGGAGAGAATGAGCAGTTCTTC. It is translated as CSARDELSGGENEQFF. V and J are TRBV20-1 and TRBJ2-1, with 7 bases that match TRBD2. This CDR3 region has 16 residues. Germline CDR1 DFQATT, CDR2 SNEGSKA (reference sequence). V lost 0 bases, J lost 7 bases, and 12 bases stayed unmatched.

At least ten counts were recorded for this clonotype. J is TRBJ1-6 and V is TRBV28; TRBD1 aligns across 7 bases. This CDR3 has 13 residues. The ends lost 6 bases at V and 10 bases at J; junction bases unmatched: 6. CDR1 is MDHEN and CDR2 is SYDVKM in the germline V gene. The CDR3 DNA reads as TGTGCCAGCAGCCGACAGGGAGGATCACCCCTCCACTTT. Protein sequence: CASSRQGGSPLHF.

V is TRBV6-1 and J is TRBJ1-6, with D hard to call. The CDR3 is 13 residues long. Trimming pared 3 bases from V and 9 bases from J, leaving 9 bases between. Germline CDR1 reads MNHNS; CDR2 reads SASEGT. Here the CDR3 reads CASSERSFSPLHF. As DNA, the CDR3 is TGTGCCAGCAGTGAGCGGAGTTTTTCACCCCTCCACTTT.

This clonotype was recorded at least ten times. The CDR3 DNA reads as TGTGCCTGGAGTGTAACCCCAGTTTGGAGAGCGAACACTGAAGCTTTCTTT. Translation: CAWSVTPVWRANTEAFF. This chain uses TRBV30 with TRBJ1-1; the D is unclear. CDR3 length: 17 amino acids. Germline V CDR1 and CDR2: GTSNPN, SVGIG (reference sequence). Trimming took 0 bases from V and 1 from J, leaving 18 bases between them.

This clonotype came up many times. The rearrangement links TRBV7-2 to TRBJ2-5; tentative D call: TRBD1 (6 bases). The CDR3 spans 16 residues. In germline, CDR1 is SGHTA, CDR2 FQGNSA. V lost 0 bases and J lost 1, with 12 bases in between. The CDR3 nucleotides read TGTGCCAGCAGCTTAGCTTTAGGGGGAGCCCAAGAGACCCAGTACTTC. Its protein is CASSLALGGAQETQYF.

This clonotype was counted ten times or more. The rearrangement links TRBV7-2 to TRBJ2-2; TRBD2 aligns across 9 bases. The length of the CDR3 is 15 residues. V dropped 3 bases and J dropped 4; count of bases not matched to a gene: 3. CDR1 SGHTA and CDR2 FQGNSA come from the germline V gene. CDR3 coding DNA: TGTGCCAGCAGCTTGATACTAGCGGGCACCGGGGAGCTGTTTTTT. It encodes CASSLILAGTGELFF. The full variable domain, with the rest looked up from reference TRBV7-2 and TRBJ2-2, is GAGVSQSPSNKVTEKGKDVELRCDPISGHTALYWYRQSLGQGLEFLIYFQGNSAPDKSGLPSDRFSAERTGGSVSTLTIQRTQQEDSAVYLCASSLILAGTGELFFGEGSRLTVL.

This clonotype was observed a handful of times. This chain links TRBV27 with TRBJ1-6, with 7 bases fitting TRBD1. Germline V gene data show CDR1 as MNHEY and CDR2 as SMNVEV (reference sequence). J was trimmed by 4 bases and V by 10 bases; bases with no gene match: 10. There are 15 residues in the CDR3. CDR3 sequence: CATRQGFGYNSPLHF. The CDR3 DNA reads TGTGCCACCCGACAGGGTTTTGGATATAATTCACCCCTCCACTTT.

This clonotype has just a few counts. The chain joins TRBV7-9 to TRBJ1-6; 8 bases map to TRBD1. CDR1 and CDR2 (germline): SEHNR, FQNEAQ (reference sequence). The CDR3 length is 14 residues. Trimming removed 5 bases from V and 8 bases from J; junction bases left unmatched: 5. CDR3 DNA: TGTGCCAGCAGCCTCATGACAGGGGATTCACCCCTCCACTTT. Its protein is CASSLMTGDSPLHF.

This clonotype was detected ten times or more. This chain connects TRBV2 to TRBJ2-1; the match to TRBD2 covers 7 bases. With 6 bases clipped from V and 4 bases from J, the junction kept 6 bases outside the gene matches. The length of the CDR3 is 14 residues. Germline assignment: CDR1 SNHLY and CDR2 FYNNEI. CDR3: CASSISSGYNEQFF. CDR3 DNA sequence: TGTGCCAGCAGCATCTCTAGCGGATACAATGAGCAGTTCTTC.

This rearrangement joins TRBV6-1 to TRBJ2-2; TRBD1 matches at 7 bases. Germline CDR1 is MNHNS and CDR2 is SASEGT. The CDR3 sequence is 15 residues long. V lost 7 bases to trimming and J lost 0 bases; unmatched junction nucleotides: 5. CDR3 amino acids: CASKYGTANTGELFF. The CDR3 DNA sequence: TGTGCCAGCAAATATGGGACAGCGAACACCGGGGAGCTGTTTTTT.

V is TRBV2 and J is TRBJ2-7; D may be TRBD2 (6 bases). Germline V lookup: CDR1 SNHLY, CDR2 FYNNEI. This CDR3 comprises 13 residues. Trimming removed 4 bases at V and 3 bases at J, with 10 bases between. CDR3 in amino acids: CASSVKGGYEQYF. The CDR3 nucleotides are TGTGCCAGCAGTGTCAAGGGAGGCTACGAGCAGTACTTC. Using reference TRBV2 and TRBJ2-7 for the parts outside the CDR3, the full variable domain is EPEVTQTPSHQVTQMGQEVILRCVPISNHLYFYWYRQILGQKVEFLVSFYNNEISEKSEIFDDQFSVERPDGSNFTLKIRSTKLEDSAMYFCASSVKGGYEQYFGPGTRLTVT.

This clonotype occurred many times. The chain couples TRBV28 to TRBJ2-3; D unclear. Looked up from germline, CDR1 is MDHEN and CDR2 is SYDVKM. Between the trimmed V and J ends, which lost 4 bases and 0 bases, there was a span of 17 bases. The CDR3 contains 17 residues. The DNA of the CDR3 is TGTGCCAGCAGTTCTACCAGACTGGCTTCCAGCACAGATACGCAGTATTTT. Its protein product is CASSSTRLASSTDTQYF.

This clonotype was found a few times. This chain connects TRBV12-3 or TRBV12-4 to TRBJ2-3; a weak D match, TRBD1 (5 bases). The CDR3 length is 14 residues. V was trimmed by 1 base and J by 2 bases, leaving 7 bases between them. The CDR3 nucleotides are TGTGCCAGCAGTTTAGAGGGGATCACAGATACGCAGTATTTT. Protein sequence: CASSLEGITDTQYF.

J is TRBJ2-4 and V is TRBV2; D ambiguous. The germline V and J ends were trimmed by 7 bases and 9 bases, with 10 bases remaining between them. The germline gives CDR1 SNHLY, CDR2 FYNNEI. The length of the CDR3 is 11 residues. The CDR3 sequence: CASKVDGIQYF. CDR3 nucleotides: TGTGCCAGCAAGGTGGATGGCATTCAGTACTTC.

The CDR3 is CASSLIRSSGAAETQYF. The CDR3 DNA reads as TGTGCCAGCAGCTTAATTCGGAGTAGCGGGGCCGCAGAGACCCAGTACTTC. The chain employs TRBV7-9 and TRBJ2-5; TRBD2 matches at 8 bases. V lost 2 bases to trimming and J lost 4 bases; unmatched junction nucleotides: 12. This CDR3 spans 17 amino acids. Germline CDR1 reads SEHNR; CDR2 reads FQNEAQ (reference sequence).

This clonotype was seen more than once but under ten times. The V call is TRBV5-6, the J call TRBJ2-1, with TRBD1 identical over 10 bases. V trimming: 4 bases; J trimming: 7 bases; junction bases outside the gene matches: 8. The CDR3 sequence is 15 residues long. The germline gives CDR1 SGHDT, CDR2 YYEEEE. The CDR3 sequence is CASSPGTGVGNEQFF. In nucleotides, the CDR3 is TGTGCCAGCAGCCCCGGGACAGGGGTTGGGAATGAGCAGTTCTTC.

This clonotype occurred a few times. The chain uses TRBV20-1 and TRBJ2-7; 7 nucleotides agree with TRBD1. The germline CDR1 and CDR2 sequences are DFQATT and SNEGSKA (reference sequence). CDR3 length: 17 amino acids. V shed 2 bases, J shed 5 bases, and the junction held 18 bases outside the gene matches. CDR3 sequence (DNA): TGCAGTGCTAGATCCGACAGGGTACGTCCTCCTAGCAACGAGCAGTACTTC. Protein product: CSARSDRVRPPSNEQYF.

The V call is TRBV7-9, the J call TRBJ2-7, with 15 bases fitting TRBD2. The CDR3 is 17 residues long. Germline CDR1 is SEHNR and CDR2 is FQNEAQ (reference sequence). V shed 5 bases, J shed 4 bases, and the junction held 9 bases outside the gene matches. CDR3 residues: CASSGTSGRPTSYEQYF. CDR3 DNA sequence: TGTGCCAGCAGCGGGACTAGCGGGAGGCCAACCTCTTACGAGCAGTACTTC. Complete variable domain (other parts from reference TRBV7-9 and TRBJ2-7): DTGVSQNPRHKITKRGQNVTFRCDPISEHNRLYWYRQTLGQGPEFLTYFQNEAQLEKSRLLSDRFSAERPKGSFSTLEIQRTEQGDSAMYLCASSGTSGRPTSYEQYFGPGTRLTVT.

This clonotype has more than one count but fewer than ten. This chain links TRBV12-3 or TRBV12-4 with TRBJ2-1, with unresolved D. The ends were cut back, 8 bases at V and 5 bases at J, with 4 bases in the middle. The CDR3 length is 10 residues. The CDR3 protein is CASLHNEQFF. CDR3 DNA sequence: TGTGCCAGCTTGCACAATGAGCAGTTCTTC.

This clonotype was observed many times. The rearrangement uses TRBV12-3 or TRBV12-4 and TRBJ2-7, with D unresolved. V was cut by 2 bases and J by 4 bases, with 6 bases left in between. The CDR3 extends over 12 amino acids. The CDR3 region has the DNA TGTGCCAGCAGTTTATCTAGATACGAGCAGTACTTC. It specifies CASSLSRYEQYF.

This clonotype has more than one count but fewer than ten. The gene calls are TRBV29-1 and TRBJ1-2; possibly TRBD1 for D (5 bases). V was trimmed by 5 bases and J by 4 bases, leaving 17 bases between them. This CDR3 is 14 amino acids long. The germline V gene has CDR1 SQVTM and CDR2 ANQGSEA. CDR3 amino acids: CSVTYRLGRYGYTF. As DNA, the CDR3 is TGCAGCGTTACCTACAGGCTAGGGCGCTATGGCTACACCTTC.

This clonotype was observed a handful of times. The rearrangement links TRBV28 to TRBJ2-1; TRBD2 matches at 7 bases. Trimming cost V 5 bases and J 4 bases; bases outside gene matches: 20. The CDR3 contains 19 residues. Germline CDR1 reads MDHEN; CDR2 reads SYDVKM. In DNA, the CDR3 is TGTGCCAGCAGTATACACCCGAGACTAGCACGAAAGGGATACAATGAGCAGTTCTTC. Translated, it gives CASSIHPRLARKGYNEQFF.